The T cell receptor beta chain under discussion was sequenced for a study of T cells in tuberculosis. This CDR3 comprises 19 residues. Trimming removed 3 bases from V and 7 bases from J, with 28 bases in between. In germline, CDR1 is LNHNV, CDR2 YYDKDF (reference sequence). Generated by immunoSEQ multiplex PCR, the TCRdb table keeps only in-frame clones and is missing some. The data contain under 45,000 clones, more than 85% of them seen just once; the ten biggest clones take up 6.5% to 9%. Latent tuberculosis screening used tuberculin skin test and IGRA at entry. J is TRBJ2-1 and V is TRBV15; D may be TRBD2 (6 bases). Sequenced input: PBMCs. The TCR was taken from a donor aged 5 to 30 with latent tuberculosis or without tuberculosis infection. CDR3 nucleotide sequence: TGTGCCACCAGCAGCACTCGAGTTGGGCGGGGCTCATTCCGGAATGAGCAGTTCTTC. Translated: CATSSTRVGRGSFRNEQFF.